This is a list of T cell receptor beta chains from one sample in a study of Tregs in tolerant kidney transplant recipients. No antigen has been identified for these receptors. Method: immunoSEQ multiplex PCR; TCRdb's copy keeps in-frame clones and lacks some. The sample has about 20,000 clones, under 70% seen once; the top ten hold about 3.5%. Sequencing was done on a sample of Tregs from blood cultured with allogeneic cells. These receptors all come from a human donor in good health. Each CDR3 is given with its conserved first and last residue. Fields, in order: J gene, V gene, D gene, clone size, CDR3 DNA, CDR3 protein. The D gene is left open where the match is weak. Rows may omit the clone size; those that give it use once, few, many or a size class.

j_gene: TRBJ2-1
v_gene: TRBV7-9
d_gene: NA
abundance: NA
CDR3nt: TGTGCCAGCACCCCCTACAATGAGCAGTTCTTC
CDR3aa: CASTPYNEQFF

j_gene: TRBJ1-1
v_gene: TRBV7-9
d_gene: NA
abundance: NA
CDR3nt: TGTGCCAGCAGCTTAATGGAGAACACTGAAGCTTTCTTT
CDR3aa: CASSLMENTEAFF

j_gene: TRBJ1-5
v_gene: TRBV6-1
d_gene: TRBD1
abundance: NA
CDR3nt: TGTGCCAGCAGGGACAGGGGTAATAGCAATCAGCCCCAGCATTTT
CDR3aa: CASRDRGNSNQPQHF

j_gene: TRBJ2-2
v_gene: TRBV5-1
d_gene: TRBD2
abundance: NA
CDR3nt: TGCGCCAGCAGTCATAGCGGGAGAGGCTCCGGGGAGCTGTTTTTT
CDR3aa: CASSHSGRGSGELFF

j_gene: TRBJ2-1
v_gene: TRBV19
d_gene: NA
abundance: NA
CDR3nt: TGTGCCAGTAGTGACAGCGCTGGGGTCGGGAATGAGCAGTTCTTC
CDR3aa: CASSDSAGVGNEQFF

j_gene: TRBJ1-4
v_gene: TRBV29-1
d_gene: NA
abundance: few
CDR3nt: TGCAGCGTTGCGGGAGCTGAAAAACTGTTTTTT
CDR3aa: CSVAGAEKLFF

j_gene: TRBJ1-4
v_gene: TRBV14
d_gene: NA
abundance: NA
CDR3nt: TGTGCCAGCAGCCACATTCGGGGAACTAATGAAAAACTGTTTTTT
CDR3aa: CASSHIRGTNEKLFF

j_gene: TRBJ1-4
v_gene: TRBV2
d_gene: TRBD1
abundance: few
CDR3nt: TGTGCCGCAGGGCGACAGGGGTCAACTAATGAAAAACTGTTTTTT
CDR3aa: CAAGRQGSTNEKLFF

j_gene: TRBJ2-7
v_gene: TRBV6-6
d_gene: TRBD1
abundance: few
CDR3nt: TGTGCCAGCAGTTACGGACAGGGGCCCTACGAGCAGTACTTC
CDR3aa: CASSYGQGPYEQYF

j_gene: TRBJ1-3
v_gene: TRBV5-6
d_gene: NA
abundance: few
CDR3nt: TGTGCCAGCAGCTTTATAGGGGCGGGTAACACCATATATTTT
CDR3aa: CASSFIGAGNTIYF

j_gene: TRBJ2-5
v_gene: TRBV6-5
d_gene: NA
abundance: few
CDR3nt: TGTGCCAGCAGTTACGGGCCAGCGCAAGAGACCCAGTACTTC
CDR3aa: CASSYGPAQETQYF

j_gene: TRBJ2-1
v_gene: TRBV9
d_gene: TRBD1
abundance: NA
CDR3nt: TGTGCCAGCAGCACGGGACAGGGTAGCTCCTACAATGAGCAGTTCTTC
CDR3aa: CASSTGQGSSYNEQFF

j_gene: TRBJ2-7
v_gene: TRBV19
d_gene: TRBD1
abundance: NA
CDR3nt: TGTGCCAGTAGTATTACATCCGGGACAGGGACCTACGAGCAGTACTTC
CDR3aa: CASSITSGTGTYEQYF